The T cell receptor beta chain under discussion was sequenced for a study of spatial heterogeneity in lung cancer (dated by TCRdb to the late 2010s). About the investigation overall: Beta-chain transcripts were consistently detected in greater numbers than alpha-chain transcripts, which likely reflects a higher abundance of beta-chain transcripts. TCR repertoire features were related to nonsynonymous mutation counts determined by whole-exome sequencing of tumor tissue. In the raw uncorrected reads, each unique combination of TCR and UMI appeared more than ten times on average. In non-small cell lung cancer, the study made a quantitative comparison of TCR alpha and beta repertoires among multiple tumor regions, matched nontumor lung and blood. At surgery, both alpha and beta chains were TCR-sequenced in 200 to 250 tumor regions, roughly 64 matched nontumor lung samples and 56 PBMC samples. Study-level results and caveats: Ubiquitous expanded tumor TCRs showed up in blood more often at tumor resection than at routine follow-up. Confirming at a functional level the hypothesis that regional TCRs recognize regional mutations was considered to require additional single-cell paired TCR alpha and beta sequencing.

The time point label, read with the paper, signifies: sample taken at primary tumor resection. Whole RNA extracted from tumor and nontumor lung tissue, or from cryopreserved PBMC samples, was used for TCR sequencing without cell sorting. Donors were under 95 patients with early-stage, untreated non-small cell lung cancer from the lung TRACERx cohort. Only patients for whom sufficient RNA was available from at least two tumor regions were selected for TCR sequencing. This clonotype showed up just a few times. Its specific antigen is unknown. No base quality information exists; no much larger clone differs at one position. The library was built by means of 5' RACE. Sequenced on a NextSeq 500. The TCR library protocol attached a unique molecular identifier to each TCR cDNA molecule to allow correction of PCR and sequencing errors. Processing in the source paper ran as follows. TCR identification, UMI-based error correction and CDR3 extraction were all carried out with Decombinator tools. Expanded TCRs were defined as those above a frequency of 2 per 1,000, corresponding to the top 1% of the tumor frequency distribution. Renyi diversity was computed with the R vegan package after each repertoire had been subsampled 100 times to 5,000 TCRs. To build CDR3 similarity networks, amino acid triplet string-kernel similarity was used, and CDR3s were connected when their pairwise similarity was above 0.82. TCRdb ran its own pipeline on the public reads, namely fastp trimming at Q25 and MiXCR clone calling, and kept in-frame beta chains. For every CDR3 protein sequence, its rows merge into one entry that carries the most common genes and DNA. The V and J calls here are based on TCRdb, not the publication. The sample data list under 100,000 distinct CDR3 sequences, and approximately 8.5% of these were observed just once. About 7% of the sample belongs to the ten largest clones.

CDR1 and CDR2 are read off the germline V gene as MGHDK and SYGVNS. V is shortened by 1 base, J by 3 bases, and the region joining them spans 9 bases. Taken from cysteine to phenylalanine, the CDR3 has 14 residues. The DNA shown is the 42-base CDR3, in frame from base 1. The origin of this receptor is a male donor with early-stage non-small cell lung cancer. This chain is built from TRBV25-1 and TRBJ1-1; tentative D gene TRBD1, with 5 bases matching. Sequenced here: PBMCs, sampled at surgery. The DNA is as follows: TGTGCCAGCAGTGAATGGGGGTACGACACTGAAGCTTTCTTT. This codes for CASSEWGYDTEAFF.